These 20 T cell receptor beta chains originate from one sample sequenced in a study of blood T cell repertoires in COVID-19. Produced via immunoSEQ multiplex PCR; TCRdb's table is partial and in-frame only. Of around 310,000 clones in the sample, approximately 89% are singletons; the top ten hold over 9%. The specimen was PBMCs or T cells enriched from blood (not recorded which). These receptors originate from a woman in her thirties who had recovered from COVID-19.

The CDR3 DNA sequence: TGTGCCAGCAGTCCGACAGTGAACACTGAAGCTTTCTTT. It yields the protein CASSPTVNTEAFF. The rearrangement links TRBV12-3 or TRBV12-4 to TRBJ1-1, with D possibly matching TRBD1 (5 bases). Deletions cut 5 bases from V and 0 bases from J, with 7 bases between. This CDR3 is 13 amino acids long.

The gene calls are TRBV6-5 and TRBJ2-4; 12 nucleotides line up with TRBD2. V lost 8 bases to trimming and J lost 16 bases; unmatched junction nucleotides: 12. CDR3 length equals 13 residues. Germline V lookup: CDR1 MNHEY, CDR2 SVGAGI. In DNA form, the CDR3 reads TGTGCCAGCCTCGGGGCTAGCGGGAGGGTCGCATACTTC. Residues: CASLGASGRVAYF.

Notes on this clone: At one boundary the junction diverges from the germline segment, which might be a read error. This rearrangement joins TRBV7-7 to TRBJ2-5; D is possibly TRBD1 (6 bases). Germline CDR1 and CDR2: SSHAT and FNYEAQ (reference sequence). The CDR3 is made up of 19 amino acids. CDR3 region: CASSLAVQGTTTVDQTQYF. CDR3 bases: TGTGCTAGCAGCTTAGCCGTTCAGGGGACCACAACCGTGGATCAGACCCAGTACTTC. The full variable domain, rest sourced from reference TRBV7-7 and TRBJ2-5, is GAGVSQSPRYKVTKRGQDVTLRCDPISSHATLYWYQQALGQGPEFLTYFNYEAQPDKSGLPSDRFSAERPEGSISTLTIQRTEQRDSAMYRCASSLAVQGTTTVDQTQYFGPGTRLLVL.

The sample holds a few counts of this clone. This chain connects TRBV11-3 to TRBJ2-5; TRBD2 matches at 8 bases. After removal of 3 bases from V and 4 bases from J, the junction contained 1 base not matched to a gene. The CDR3 is made up of 13 amino acids. CDR1 is SGHNT and CDR2 is YENEEA in the germline V gene. The CDR3 DNA sequence: TGTGCCAGCAGCTTTCGGGGGGGAGAGACCCAGTACTTC. Residues: CASSFRGGETQYF. Supplemented by reference TRBV11-3 and TRBJ2-5, the full variable domain reads EAGVVQSPRYKIIEKKQPVAFWCNPISGHNTLYWYLQNLGQGPELLIRYENEEAVDDSQLPKDRFSAERLKGVDSTLKIQPAELGDSAVYLCASSFRGGETQYFGPGTRLLVL.

The rearrangement links TRBV12-3 or TRBV12-4 to TRBJ2-4; 7 nucleotides line up with TRBD2. The CDR3 is 11 residues long. V shed 7 bases, J shed 9 bases, and the junction held 3 bases outside the gene matches. CDR3 residues: CASTWGGIQYF. For the CDR3, the DNA is TGTGCCAGCACCTGGGGGGGCATTCAGTACTTC.

This chain connects TRBV28 to TRBJ2-1; D remains ambiguous. CDR1 and CDR2 from the germline V gene are MDHEN and SYDVKM. V dropped 5 bases and J dropped 0 bases, with 14 bases sitting between them. The CDR3 contains 16 residues. The CDR3 region is CASSTFRRSSYNEQFF. In nucleotides, the CDR3 is TGTGCCAGCAGTACTTTTCGGAGAAGCTCCTACAATGAGCAGTTCTTC.

J is TRBJ2-1 and V is TRBV2, with TRBD2 matching over 8 bases. This CDR3 region has 16 residues. Per the germline V gene, CDR1 is SNHLY and CDR2 is FYNNEI. V shed 3 bases and J 4 bases; nucleotides not matched to a gene: 8. The DNA for the CDR3 is TGTGCCAGCAGTGAGGGGGCTAGCGGGCCGTACAATGAGCAGTTCTTC. Translated, it gives CASSEGASGPYNEQFF. Full variable domain (missing parts from reference TRBV2 and TRBJ2-1): EPEVTQTPSHQVTQMGQEVILRCVPISNHLYFYWYRQILGQKVEFLVSFYNNEISEKSEIFDDQFSVERPDGSNFTLKIRSTKLEDSAMYFCASSEGASGPYNEQFFGPGTRLTVL.

The gene calls are TRBV27 and TRBJ1-2; D is uncertain. Germline assignment: CDR1 MNHEY and CDR2 SMNVEV (reference sequence). Trimming took off 3 bases at V and 6 bases at J, with 11 bases between the two ends. This CDR3 has 13 residues. DNA of the CDR3: TGTGCCAGCAGTTTCGTAAGGGAGAATGGCTACACCTTC. It encodes CASSFVRENGYTF.

This chain uses TRBV4-1 with TRBJ2-1, with 9 bases lining up with TRBD2. With 4 bases clipped from V and 4 bases from J, the junction kept 8 bases outside the gene matches. There are 16 residues in the CDR3. Per the germline V gene, CDR1 is MGHRA and CDR2 is YSYEKL. CDR3 nucleotides: TGCGCCAGCAGCCGAGAGAGCGGGAGGACATACAATGAGCAGTTCTTC. This sequence encodes CASSRESGRTYNEQFF.

This clone occurred once. V usage is TRBV7-2 and J usage is TRBJ2-5; D is possibly TRBD1 (5 bases). V lost 0 bases, J lost 3 bases, and 11 bases lay in between. The CDR3 totals 15 residues. The germline V gene has CDR1 SGHTA and CDR2 FQGNSA. The CDR3 DNA reads as TGTGCCAGCAGCTTAGCGACAGTGATAAAAGAGACCCAGTACTTC. Its protein product is CASSLATVIKETQYF.

This rearrangement joins TRBV27 to TRBJ1-5; D gene uncertain. CDR3 size: 14 residues. Looked up from germline, CDR1 is MNHEY and CDR2 is SMNVEV (reference sequence). V was pared by 6 bases and J by 5 bases, with 14 bases between. The CDR3 is CASSQTGTHQPQHF. The CDR3 region has the DNA TGTGCCAGCAGCCAAACGGGAACCCATCAGCCCCAGCATTTT.

This clone was counted a single time. The genes are TRBV13 and TRBJ2-1; a weak D match, TRBD2 (5 bases). The CDR3 loop spans 18 amino acids. Between the trimmed V and J ends, which lost 0 bases and 6 bases, there was a span of 21 bases. Germline CDR1 reads PRHDT; CDR2 reads FYEKMQ (reference sequence). DNA of the CDR3: TGTGCCAGCAGCTTAGGTCGGGGAGAGGTTATTTTCGGCAATGAGCAGTTCTTC. This codes for CASSLGRGEVIFGNEQFF.

The chain uses TRBV21-1 and TRBJ1-2; TRBD1, as called in the table, went unchecked against the DNA. TRBV21-1 counts as a pseudogene. The CDR3 extends over 19 amino acids. The DNA of the CDR3 is TGTGCCAGCAGCAAATACCTACTTCCCACCGGGACAGTATTCTATGGCTACACCTTC. This encodes CASSKYLLPTGTVFYGYTF.

The chain joins TRBV28 to TRBJ2-7; TRBD1 matches 7 bases. The CDR3 consists of 14 residues. The junction had 6 bases not matched to a gene; V was cut back by 4 bases and J by 3 bases. Germline lookup yields CDR1 MDHEN and CDR2 SYDVKM. The CDR3 loop is CASSSRTGLYEQYF. CDR3 in DNA: TGTGCCAGCAGTTCCCGGACAGGCCTCTACGAGCAGTACTTC. The whole variable domain, filled in from reference TRBV28 and TRBJ2-7, reads DVKVTQSSRYLVKRTGEKVFLECVQDMDHENMFWYRQDPGLGLRLIYFSYDVKMKEKGDIPEGYSVSREKKERFSLILESASTNQTSMYLCASSSRTGLYEQYFGPGTRLTVT.

The rearrangement uses TRBV19 and TRBJ1-2; D might be TRBD1 (5 bases). Germline values: CDR1 LNHDA, CDR2 SQIVND (reference sequence). The germline V and J ends were trimmed by 5 bases and 4 bases, with 17 bases remaining between them. This CDR3 spans 15 amino acids. CDR3 sequence reads: CASSLGPDNGYGYTF. Here the CDR3 DNA reads TGTGCCAGTAGTTTAGGACCGGACAATGGCTATGGCTACACCTTC.

This clone has more than one count but fewer than ten. The chain has TRBV7-6 and TRBJ1-4; a weak D match, TRBD1 (6 bases). CDR1 SGHVS and CDR2 FNYEAQ come from the germline V gene. Trimming took 6 bases from V and 0 from J, leaving 17 bases between them. This CDR3 is 17 amino acids long. The CDR3 region has the DNA TGTGCCAGCAGGGGGATACAGGGTCGTGCAACTAATGAAAAACTGTTTTTT. Its protein is CASRGIQGRATNEKLFF.

The chain joins TRBV5-1 to TRBJ2-2; D is undetermined. The CDR3 spans 13 residues. Germline V gene lookup returns CDR1 SGHRS and CDR2 YFSETQ. Trimming removed 2 bases at V and 7 bases at J, with 9 bases between. The CDR3 nucleotides are TGCGCCAGCAGCTTCCGAGAAGACGGGGAGCTGTTTTTT. This sequence encodes CASSFREDGELFF.

The chain joins TRBV5-1 to TRBJ2-3; 8 bases match TRBD1. Germline assignment: CDR1 SGHRS and CDR2 YFSETQ. The V gene end was trimmed by 5 bases and the J gene end by 5 bases; junction bases not matched to a gene: 10. The CDR3 contains 15 residues. CDR3 sequence: CASSIGQGNIDTQYF. The CDR3 DNA sequence: TGCGCCAGCAGTATTGGACAGGGTAATATAGATACGCAGTATTTT.

This chain joins TRBV12-3 or TRBV12-4 and TRBJ1-1; D is ambiguous. V dropped 10 bases and J dropped 1 base, with 7 bases sitting between them. The CDR3 totals 11 residues. The CDR3 here is CATSSNTEAFF. DNA for the CDR3: TGTGCCACTAGTTCGAACACTGAAGCTTTCTTT.

The chain links TRBV6-6 to TRBJ2-3; TRBD2 matches 9 bases. Germline V gene sequence: CDR1 MNHNY, CDR2 SVGAGI (reference sequence). The V gene end was trimmed by 5 bases and the J gene end by 6 bases; junction bases not matched to a gene: 15. CDR3 length: 17 residues. The CDR3 coding sequence is TGTGCCAGCAGTCCCGGGACTAGCTATCGTCAGCCGGATACGCAGTATTTT. This translates into CASSPGTSYRQPDTQYF.